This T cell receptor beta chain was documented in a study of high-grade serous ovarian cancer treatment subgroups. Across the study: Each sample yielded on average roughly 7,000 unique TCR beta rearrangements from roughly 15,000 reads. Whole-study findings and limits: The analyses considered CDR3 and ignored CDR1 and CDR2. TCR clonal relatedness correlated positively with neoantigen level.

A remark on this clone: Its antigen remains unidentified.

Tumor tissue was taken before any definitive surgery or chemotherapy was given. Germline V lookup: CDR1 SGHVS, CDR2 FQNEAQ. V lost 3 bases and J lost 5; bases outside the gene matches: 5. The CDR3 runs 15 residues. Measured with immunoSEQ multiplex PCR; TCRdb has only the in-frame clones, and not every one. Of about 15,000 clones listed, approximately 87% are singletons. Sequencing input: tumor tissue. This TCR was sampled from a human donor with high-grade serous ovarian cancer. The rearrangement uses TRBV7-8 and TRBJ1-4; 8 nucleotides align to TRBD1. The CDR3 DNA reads TGTGCCAGCAGCTTGTCGACAGGGGCAAATGAAAAACTGTTTTTT. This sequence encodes CASSLSTGANEKLFF.